The 9 T cell receptor beta chains reported below all come from one sample, sequenced in a study of Ad26.COV2.S vaccination and SARS-CoV-2 variants. Assay: immunoSEQ multiplex PCR; the TCRdb copy retains only in-frame clones and omits some. The sample lists 350,000 to 600,000 clones; 80% to 90% were seen once. Treatment denoted: roughly 18 received Ad26.COV2.S at low or high dose, single or two shots; a few received placebo; per-sample allocation not given. At day 63 after the first vaccine or placebo injection, samples were drawn. The specimen was peripheral blood, collected in a trial of Ad26.COV2.S vaccine versus placebo. These TCRs come from a person between 18 and 65 years old who received the Ad26.COV2.S COVID-19 vaccine or a placebo.

The chain employs TRBV6-2 or TRBV6-3 and TRBJ2-5; TRBD2 aligns across 8 bases. J gave up 5 bases and V 0 bases, and 8 bases lay outside the gene matches. The CDR3 totals 16 residues. The germline V gene has CDR1 MNHEY and CDR2 SVGEGT. The CDR3 loop is CASSYSRGARRETQYF. The CDR3 DNA follows: TGTGCCAGCAGTTACTCGCGGGGGGCGCGACGGGAGACCCAGTACTTC.

Only a few counts were recorded for this clone. This rearrangement joins TRBV5-1 to TRBJ1-2; tentatively, D is TRBD1 (5 bases). This CDR3 contains 15 residues. Germline V gene data show CDR1 as SGHRS and CDR2 as YFSETQ. V lost 4 bases and J 2 bases, leaving 15 bases between the germline ends. CDR3 DNA: TGCGCCAGCAGCCTCCCCCAGGGCTCCAACTATGGCTACACCTTC. Encoded protein: CASSLPQGSNYGYTF. The full variable domain, completed using reference TRBV5-1 and TRBJ1-2, is KAGVTQTPRYLIKTRGQQVTLSCSPISGHRSVSWYQQTPGQGLQFLFEYFSETQRNKGNFPGRFSGRQFSNSRSEMNVSTLELGDSALYLCASSLPQGSNYGYTFGSGTRLTVV.

A single count supports this clone. This rearrangement joins TRBV19 to TRBJ2-1; D gene unclear. CDR1 is LNHDA, CDR2 SQIVND, per germline (reference sequence). The CDR3 has 14 amino acids. With 7 bases removed from V and 2 bases from J, the gap between germline ends came to 12 bases. CDR3 nucleotides: TGTGCCAGTAATGTGGGGATAGCCTACAATGAGCAGTTCTTC. Protein: CASNVGIAYNEQFF.

This clone was observed a few times. The CDR3 sequence is CASSLARQPQHF. CDR3 coding DNA: TGTGCCAGCAGCTTAGCTCGGCAGCCCCAGCATTTT. The V and J genes are TRBV7-8 and TRBJ1-5; D is ambiguous. The CDR3 is 12 amino acids. The V end lost 0 bases, the J end lost 7 bases, and 4 bases lay between the germline ends. Germline V gives CDR1 SGHVS, CDR2 FQNEAQ.

The chain employs TRBV12-3 or TRBV12-4 and TRBJ2-2, with 8 bases identical to TRBD2. J was trimmed by 8 bases and V by 6 bases; bases with no gene match: 2. The CDR3 spans 12 residues. This chain's CDR3 is CASRLAGGELFF. In nucleotides, the CDR3 is TGTGCCAGCAGGCTAGCGGGTGGGGAGCTGTTTTTT.

This chain joins TRBV27 and TRBJ2-3; 14 bases fit TRBD2. Germline V CDR1 and CDR2: MNHEY, SMNVEV (reference sequence). This CDR3 comprises 17 residues. V dropped 5 bases and J dropped 4; count of bases not matched to a gene: 8. In DNA form, the CDR3 reads TGTGCCAGCAGTGGGGGGACTAGCGGGAGATACGCAGATACGCAGTATTTT. This sequence encodes CASSGGTSGRYADTQYF.

The V and J genes are TRBV28 and TRBJ2-3; no definite D call. Between the trimmed V and J ends, which lost 5 bases and 1 base, there was a span of 4 bases. The CDR3 sequence is 12 residues long. Germline V gene data show CDR1 as MDHEN and CDR2 as SYDVKM. CDR3 in DNA: TGTGCCAGCAGTGTTGGCACAGATACGCAGTATTTT. Protein product: CASSVGTDTQYF.

The chain combines TRBV7-8 with TRBJ1-5, with D perhaps matching TRBD1 (6 bases). Trimming removed 1 base from V and 4 bases from J, with 17 bases in between. This CDR3 region has 17 residues. The germline V gene encodes CDR1 SGHVS and CDR2 FQNEAQ. The chain's CDR3 is CASSLGRHRDPNQPQHF. CDR3 nucleotides: TGTGCCAGCAGCTTAGGGCGCCACAGGGATCCAAATCAGCCCCAGCATTTT.

This chain connects TRBV2 to TRBJ1-2, with D unresolved. The CDR3 is 13 amino acids. Trimming took off 7 bases at V and 0 bases at J, with 9 bases between the two ends. Germline CDR1 is SNHLY and CDR2 is FYNNEI. CDR3 bases: TGTGCCAGCAACCAGGTAGCTAACTATGGCTACACCTTC. Residues: CASNQVANYGYTF.